The next 15 T cell receptor beta chains were all read from a single sample in a study of cytomegalovirus exposure and HLA in healthy donors. Libraries were prepared by immunoSEQ multiplex PCR; TCRdb keeps only in-frame clonotypes and omits some of them. This table has fewer than 200,000 clones, about 89% appearing once. Sequencing used PBMCs. The receptor source for this set is a man between 18 and 29 years old in good health and CMV-seropositive.

The chain has TRBV28 and TRBJ1-5; the D gene is possibly TRBD1 (5 bases). CDR1 and CDR2 from the germline V gene are MDHEN and SYDVKM. V lost 5 bases to trimming and J lost 4 bases, with 15 bases between them. This CDR3 is 15 amino acids long. CDR3 protein: CASSPGGIGNQPQHF. The CDR3 DNA sequence: TGTGCCAGCAGTCCGGGGGGGATTGGAAATCAGCCCCAGCATTTT.

The rearrangement uses TRBV5-1 and TRBJ2-5, with D maybe TRBD1 (6 bases). Germline V gives CDR1 SGHRS, CDR2 YFSETQ. V shed 5 bases and J shed 5 bases, with 16 bases lying between them. The CDR3 is 14 amino acids. CDR3 sequence: CASRRNPGAETQYF. The DNA for the CDR3 is TGCGCCAGCAGGCGCAACCCAGGGGCGGAGACCCAGTACTTC.

The V gene is TRBV28, the J gene TRBJ1-5, with 8 bases identical to TRBD1. CDR1 and CDR2 from the germline V gene are MDHEN and SYDVKM. V lost 4 bases, J lost 5 bases, and 7 bases stayed unmatched. The CDR3 is 15 amino acids. The CDR3, as DNA: TGTGCCAGCAGTTCCCAGGGGGCCCCCGATCAGCCCCAGCATTTT. It translates to CASSSQGAPDQPQHF.

The V and J genes are TRBV7-9 and TRBJ1-4; D possibly corresponds to TRBD1 (5 bases). In germline, CDR1 is SEHNR, CDR2 FQNEAQ (reference sequence). V lost 4 bases, J lost 8 bases, and 17 bases lay in between. The CDR3 runs 15 residues. CDR3 nucleotide sequence: TGTGCCAGCAGCTGGGGGGACCGACGAGGGGAAAAACTGTTTTTT. Translating it yields CASSWGDRRGEKLFF.

This chain uses TRBV5-1 with TRBJ2-1, with TRBD1 matching over 7 bases. The CDR3 contains 17 residues. CDR1 SGHRS and CDR2 YFSETQ come from the germline V gene. V was clipped by 1 base and J by 1 base; unmatched bases: 8. For the CDR3, the DNA is TGCGCCAGCAGCTTGTCGTTCGGGACAGTTTCCTACAATGAGCAGTTCTTC. Protein: CASSLSFGTVSYNEQFF.

This sequence joins TRBV9 and TRBJ1-1; D may be TRBD1 (6 bases). Germline V gene lookup returns CDR1 SGDLS and CDR2 YYNGEE. The CDR3 has 13 residues. Deletions cut 0 bases from V and 10 bases from J, with 13 bases between. The CDR3 nucleotides read TGTGCCAGCAGCGTAGGGACAGCCGGAGGAGCTTTCTTT. It codes for CASSVGTAGGAFF. The entire variable domain, with the rest obtained from reference TRBV9 and TRBJ1-1, is as follows: DSGVTQTPKHLITATGQRVTLRCSPRSGDLSVYWYQQSLDQGLQFLIQYYNGEERAKGNILERFSAQQFPDLHSELNLSSLELGDSALYFCASSVGTAGGAFFGQGTRLTVV.

This clone appeared a single time. DNA for the CDR3: TGTGCCAGCAGGTGGTGTTCTAGCGGGAGTATGTTTTGGTCCGGGGAGCTGTTTTTT. This encodes CASRWCSSGSMFWSGELFF. V usage is TRBV5-7 and J usage is TRBJ2-2, with 10 bases aligning to TRBD2. TRBV5-7 is given ORF status, its function remaining uncertain. Germline trimming cut 5 bases from V and 6 bases from J; bases unmatched to any gene: 19. The CDR3 extends over 19 amino acids.

This chain uses TRBV7-2 with TRBJ2-2; TRBD2 matches at 14 bases. Germline CDR1 is SGHTA and CDR2 is FQGNSA. This CDR3 has 17 amino acids. Trimming cost V 5 bases and J 4 bases; bases outside gene matches: 6. CDR3 protein: CASSPPGLAGGTGELFF. As DNA, the CDR3 is TGTGCCAGCAGCCCTCCAGGACTAGCGGGAGGCACCGGGGAGCTGTTTTTT.

The chain links TRBV25-1 to TRBJ1-1; TRBD1 matches 8 bases. This CDR3 is built from 14 residues. Trimming took 4 bases from V and 4 from J; bases not matched to a gene: 5. The germline V gene encodes CDR1 MGHDK and CDR2 SYGVNS. CDR3 coding DNA: TGTGCCAGCAGTGGCTGGGACAGGACCACTGAAGCTTTCTTT. This sequence encodes CASSGWDRTTEAFF.

The CDR3 reads CASSSPIGQGINEQFF. The DNA for the CDR3 is TGTGCCAGCAGTTCACCCATCGGACAGGGAATCAATGAGCAGTTCTTC. This sequence joins TRBV28 and TRBJ2-1; TRBD1 aligns across 8 bases. Germline V gene lookup returns CDR1 MDHEN and CDR2 SYDVKM. This CDR3 spans 16 amino acids. Trimming at V came to 4 bases and at J to 6 bases, leaving 11 bases not matched to a gene.

This chain uses TRBV11-2 with TRBJ1-1; D is ambiguous. Trimming shortened V by 0 bases and J by 10 bases, and 12 bases separated the two germline ends. This CDR3 has 13 residues. In germline, CDR1 is SGHAT, CDR2 FQNNGV. The CDR3 nucleotides are TGTGCCAGCAGCTTAGAGGAAGCCTTAGCAGCTTTCTTT. It specifies CASSLEEALAAFF.

This chain uses TRBV18 with TRBJ1-6, with D unclear. The V gene's germline CDR1 is KGHSH and CDR2 LQKENI. V lost 6 bases and J 9 bases, leaving 9 bases between the germline ends. This CDR3 is built from 12 residues. The DNA for the CDR3 is TGTGCCAGCTCGGACTCAGGTTCACCCCTCCACTTT. This gives the protein CASSDSGSPLHF.

The chain carries TRBV4-2 and TRBJ2-7, with 12 positions matching TRBD1. The V gene's germline CDR1 is LGHNA and CDR2 YNFKEQ. This CDR3 region has 15 residues. Germline trimming cut 0 bases from V and 7 bases from J; bases unmatched to any gene: 4. The CDR3 coding sequence is TGTGCCAGCAGCCAAGAGGGACAGGGGGCGCGGGAGCAGTACTTC. Protein: CASSQEGQGAREQYF.

The rearrangement joins TRBV15 to TRBJ1-5; no firm D call. This CDR3 is built from 15 residues. In germline, CDR1 is LNHNV, CDR2 YYDKDF (reference sequence). V was clipped by 0 bases and J by 6 bases, with 12 bases between them. This chain's CDR3 is CATSRDLGSGQPQHF. The CDR3 DNA follows: TGTGCCACCAGCAGAGATCTGGGAAGCGGTCAGCCCCAGCATTTT.

The V and J genes are TRBV7-2 and TRBJ2-6; TRBD2 matches at 9 bases. The junction had 7 bases not matched to a gene; V was cut back by 1 base and J by 6 bases. CDR1 SGHTA and CDR2 FQGNSA come from the germline V gene. CDR3 length: 17 residues. CDR3 bases: TGTGCCAGCAGCTTAGGGGGCGGGAGGGCCAAGGCCAACGTCCTGACTTTC. As protein: CASSLGGGRAKANVLTF.